Listed below are T cell receptor beta chains from one sample, sequenced in a study of T cell repertoires and Cas9 in healthy adults. TCRdb keeps only in-frame clones here, not all; method: immunoSEQ multiplex PCR. The sample holds tens of thousands of clones, more than 90% seen once. Sequencing was performed on CD4+ effector T cells (CD127+, CD25-, CD137-, CD154-) from PBMCs; culture status not recorded. The receptors stem from a human donor in good health. CDR3s include the opening cysteine and the closing phenylalanine or tryptophan. D genes are given only for firm matches. A clone size is listed for some rows: how often the clone was seen (once, few, many), or a class if it is expanded.

length,D,size,V,J,DNA,CDR3
9,NA,NA,TRBV6-1,TRBJ1-3,TGTGCCACTGGAAACACCATATATTTT,CATGNTIYF
15,NA,NA,TRBV15,TRBJ2-7,TGTGCCACCAGCAGAGGCATGGGGACCGTCCGGGAGCAGTACTTC,CATSRGMGTVREQYF
15,NA,few,TRBV19,TRBJ2-6,TGTGCCAGTAGTACAGACCTCTCTGGGGCCAACGTCCTGACTTTC,CASSTDLSGANVLTF
13,NA,NA,TRBV19,TRBJ2-3,TGTGCCAGTAGCGGAGGAACCACAGATACGCAGTATTTT,CASSGGTTDTQYF
15,NA,NA,TRBV6-1,TRBJ2-7,TGTGCCAGCAGTGAAAGAGGGGCCACTGGGTACGAGCAGTACTTC,CASSERGATGYEQYF
17,TRBD2,NA,TRBV4-1,TRBJ2-3,TGCGCCAGCAGCCAAGATGGTCCAGCGGGGGGGCCAGATACGCAGTATTTT,CASSQDGPAGGPDTQYF
13,NA,NA,TRBV10-3,TRBJ1-1,TGTGCCATCGCGGGATTTACGAACACTGAAGCTTTCTTT,CAIAGFTNTEAFF
16,TRBD1,NA,TRBV28,TRBJ2-3,TGTGCCAGCAGTCTCCTACCGGGACAGGGGGCGGATACGCAGTATTTT,CASSLLPGQGADTQYF
17,TRBD1,NA,TRBV10-3,TRBJ1-2,TGTGCCATCAGTGAGTCGAGGGGGACAGGGGCTAACTATGGCTACACCTTC,CAISESRGTGANYGYTF
15,TRBD1,NA,TRBV28,TRBJ2-1,TGTGCCAGCACCTCAACAGGGGCCTCCTACAATGAGCAGTTCTTC,CASTSTGASYNEQFF
17,NA,NA,TRBV5-6,TRBJ2-2,TGTGCCAGCAGCCCCTACTCCGCAGATTCGAACACCGGGGAGCTGTTTTTT,CASSPYSADSNTGELFF
14,TRBD1,NA,TRBV4-1,TRBJ1-5,TGCGCCAGCAGCCCTCAGGGGGCAGGTCAGCCCCAGCATTTT,CASSPQGAGQPQHF
15,TRBD1,NA,TRBV10-3,TRBJ1-6,TGTGCCATCAGGTCCCAGACAGGGGTGGATTCACCCCTCCACTTT,CAIRSQTGVDSPLHF
15,TRBD1,NA,TRBV7-9,TRBJ1-3,TGTGCCAGCAGCTGGACAGGGGGTTTTGGAAACACCATATATTTT,CASSWTGGFGNTIYF
16,NA,NA,TRBV19,TRBJ1-1,TGTGCCAGTAGCCATATGGGAGGCCGGAGTGGGGCTGAAGCTTTCTTT,CASSHMGGRSGAEAFF
15,NA,NA,TRBV2,TRBJ2-3,TGTGCCAGCAGTGAAAGGGAACTAGTCACAGATACGCAGTATTTT,CASSERELVTDTQYF
16,TRBD2,NA,TRBV4-1,TRBJ2-5,TGCGCCAGCAGCCAATTGGGACTAGCGGTTTGGGAGACCCAGTACTTC,CASSQLGLAVWETQYF
15,NA,once,TRBV5-1,TRBJ1-1,TGCGCCAGCAGCGGACTTTCGACAGGGAACACTGAAGCTTTCTTT,CASSGLSTGNTEAFF
18,NA,NA,TRBV6-1,TRBJ2-6,TGTGCCAGCAGTGGAAGAAAGTGGGAACAAAGTCGGGCCAACGTCCTGACTTTC,CASSGRKWEQSRANVLTF
15,NA,NA,TRBV7-2,TRBJ2-3,TGTGCCAGCAGCTCAAAGGGGCTTAACACAGATACGCAGTATTTT,CASSSKGLNTDTQYF
17,NA,NA,TRBV7-2,TRBJ1-2,TGTGCCAGCAGCTTAGAAACAGCGGCGTTGGGAGGCTATGGCTACACCTTC,CASSLETAALGGYGYTF
16,NA,NA,TRBV28,TRBJ2-6,TGTGCCAGCAGTTTCACCGGAGTAGCTGGGGCCAACGTCCTGACTTTC,CASSFTGVAGANVLTF
12,NA,NA,TRBV6-1,TRBJ1-4,TGTGCCAGCAGTGCTGGAAATGAAAAACTGTTTTTT,CASSAGNEKLFF
14,NA,NA,TRBV6-5,TRBJ1-2,TGTGCCAGCAGTGCACGAGGGCAAGGCTATGGCTACACCTTC,CASSARGQGYGYTF
13,NA,NA,TRBV10-2,TRBJ1-5,TGCGCCAGCAGGGAAAATAGCAATCAGCCCCAGCATTTT,CASRENSNQPQHF
18,NA,few,TRBV28,TRBJ2-7,TGTGCCAGCAGTGCCTTCGGTTTTTTGCAGCGATCGGTCTACGAGCAGTACTTC,CASSAFGFLQRSVYEQYF
15,NA,NA,TRBV19,TRBJ2-7,TGTGCCAGTAGTACATTCCACAGGATCCCCTACGAGCAGTACTTC,CASSTFHRIPYEQYF
15,NA,NA,TRBV4-2,TRBJ2-2,TGTGCCAGCAGCCGCCGCCTACAGGACACCGGGGAGCTGTTTTTT,CASSRRLQDTGELFF
22,TRBD1,NA,TRBV4-1,TRBJ2-4,TGCGCCAGCAGCGGGACAACCCATACCGGGACAGGTCGGTTTTTGGCCAAAAACATTCAGTACTTC,CASSGTTHTGTGRFLAKNIQYF
15,TRBD1,NA,TRBV11-2,TRBJ2-2,TGTGCCAGCAGCTGGGGACAGGGGAACACCGGGGAGCTGTTTTTT,CASSWGQGNTGELFF
15,TRBD2,NA,TRBV5-1,TRBJ2-1,TGCGCCAGCAGCCTCCTAGCGGGGACAAACAATGAGCAGTTCTTC,CASSLLAGTNNEQFF
15,NA,NA,TRBV10-2,TRBJ2-2,TGCGCCAGCAGTGAGAGCCCCTCAAACACCGGGGAGCTGTTTTTT,CASSESPSNTGELFF
13,NA,NA,TRBV18,TRBJ2-7,TGTGCCAGCTCACCGTACGGGGTAGACGAGCAGTACTTC,CASSPYGVDEQYF
16,TRBD1,NA,TRBV9,TRBJ2-7,TGTGCCAGCAGCCCTAGGTTCGCTACAGGGGACTACGAGCAGTACTTC,CASSPRFATGDYEQYF
13,NA,NA,TRBV7-2,TRBJ1-5,TGTGCCAGCAGCGAGAGGGTAGGGCAGCCCCAGCATTTT,CASSERVGQPQHF
15,NA,NA,TRBV7-9,TRBJ1-1,TGTGCCAGCAGCCGTGACCTACAGGGATCCACTGAAGCTTTCTTT,CASSRDLQGSTEAFF
13,NA,once,TRBV15,TRBJ1-4,TGTGCCACCAGCAGAGATGGGTATGGTTTCTCGGTTTTT,CATSRDGYGFSVF
17,NA,NA,TRBV4-1,TRBJ1-3,TGCGCCAGCAGCCAAGTCCCCAGGATAGACTCTGGAAACACCATATATTTT,CASSQVPRIDSGNTIYF
16,NA,NA,TRBV7-2,TRBJ1-4,TGTGCCAGCAGCGCCCGGGGCAGGGGCCTAAGAGAAAAACTGTTTTTT,CASSARGRGLREKLFF
12,NA,NA,TRBV6-6,TRBJ1-1,TGTGCCAGCAGTTCTAGCAGGCGGGCAGCTTTCTTT,CASSSSRRAAFF
15,TRBD2,once,TRBV9,TRBJ2-7,TGTGCCAGCAGCGCTCTAGCGGGACCTACCTACGAGCAGTACTTC,CASSALAGPTYEQYF
13,NA,NA,TRBV10-3,TRBJ1-5,TGTGCCATCAAGGGGGAGAGTCATCAGCCCCAGCATTTT,CAIKGESHQPQHF
17,TRBD1,NA,TRBV5-8,TRBJ2-2,TGTGCCAGCAGACTGACAGGGGTCAATGGGAACACCGGGGAGCTGTTTTTT,CASRLTGVNGNTGELFF
15,TRBD1,NA,TRBV7-2,TRBJ2-7,TGTGCCAGCAGCTCGTACAGGGGGAGCTCCTACGAGCAGTACTTC,CASSSYRGSSYEQYF
13,NA,NA,TRBV7-2,TRBJ1-6,TGTGCCAGCACCCCAAAGGGTTATTCACCCCTCCACTTT,CASTPKGYSPLHF
13,NA,NA,TRBV6-1,TRBJ2-7,TGTGCCAGCAATAAACAGGATCTCGACGAGCAGTACTTC,CASNKQDLDEQYF